This TCR beta chain was found in a study of blood T cell repertoires in COVID-19. For the study at large: The samples span acute and convalescent COVID-19 from the United States, Italy and Spain. PBMCs, B-cell-depleted T cells, or T cells were the source of the cDNA or gDNA that made up the material.

V shed 5 bases, J shed 6 bases, and the junction held 2 bases outside the gene matches. There are 13 residues in the CDR3. Authors' methods: Amplification of reference gene primers provided the estimated nucleated cell counts. Clones were read by immunoSEQ multiplex PCR, and TCRdb kept only the in-frame ones, dropping some. V and J calls and clone size are copied from that table; D and trimming were computed from the DNA. This sample has more than 95,000 clones; over 70% occur once, and the top ten carry around 16%. The origin of this receptor is a man aged 50-60 years with acute or convalescent COVID-19. The chain carries TRBV12-3 or TRBV12-4 and TRBJ1-1; 11 positions agree with TRBD1. The sequenced sample consisted of peripheral blood. The CDR3 DNA sequence: TGTGCCAGCAGTGGACAGGGGGCATCTGAAGCTTTCTTT. Translating it yields CASSGQGASEAFF.